There are many counts of the clone carrying this TCR beta chain. The antigen is undetermined. Amplification of TCR beta CDR3 regions was performed using RNA transcripts as template. RT-PCR in the first round (using the HTBI primer set) targeted the TCR CDR3. TCRdb ran MiXCR on the multiplex PCR reads and lists one entry per CDR3 protein. The sample records fewer than 350,000 distinct CDR3 sequences, about a sixth being singletons. The CDR3 is 16 amino acids. Germline V gene lookup returns CDR1 MDHEN and CDR2 SYDVKM. Trimming left V 3 bases short and J 1 base short, with 15 bases between. The data originate from a study of T cells in Graves' hyperthyroidism and ophthalmopathy. Study-wide findings and caveats: Expanded thyroid clonotypes (above 0.001) were mostly also found in blood.

For ophthalmopathy patients, the Clinical Activity Score was at least 3 and the NOSPECS grade at least 4; duration was under 3 months. Uncontrolled infection, other autoimmune disease, pregnancy or lactation disqualified patients from enrolment. Sequencing was performed on blood. This clonotype was sampled from a woman aged 40 to 50 with Graves' ophthalmopathy. V is TRBV28 and J is TRBJ1-2, with D perhaps TRBD1 (5 bases). CDR3 DNA sequence: TGTGCCAGCAGTTTGACGGGGCAGGGAGTTAACTATGGCTACACCTTC. Its protein is CASSLTGQGVNYGYTF.